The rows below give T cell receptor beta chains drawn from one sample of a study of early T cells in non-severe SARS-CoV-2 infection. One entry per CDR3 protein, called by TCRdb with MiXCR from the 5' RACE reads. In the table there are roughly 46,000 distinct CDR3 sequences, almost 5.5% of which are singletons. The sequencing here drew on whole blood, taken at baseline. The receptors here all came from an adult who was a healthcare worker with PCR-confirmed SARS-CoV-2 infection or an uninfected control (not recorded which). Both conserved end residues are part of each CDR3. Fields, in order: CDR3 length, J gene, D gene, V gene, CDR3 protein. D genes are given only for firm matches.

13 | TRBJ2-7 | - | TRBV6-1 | CASSERGFYEQYF
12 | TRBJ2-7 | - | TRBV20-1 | CSARGVGHEQYF
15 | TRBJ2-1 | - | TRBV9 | CASSVAGTEENEQFF
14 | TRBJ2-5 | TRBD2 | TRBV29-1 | CSVEGTSGSETQYF
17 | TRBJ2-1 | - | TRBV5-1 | CASSLEGGTSRSNEQFF
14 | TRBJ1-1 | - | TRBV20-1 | CSADFTDRYTEAFF
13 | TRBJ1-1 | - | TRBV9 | CASSVEGNTEAFF
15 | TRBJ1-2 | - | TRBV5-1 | CASSLVETALDGYTF
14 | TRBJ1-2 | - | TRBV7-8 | CASSPRREDGGYTF
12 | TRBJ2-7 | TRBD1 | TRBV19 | CASRDRAYEQYF
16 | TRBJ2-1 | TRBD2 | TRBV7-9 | CASSSRTSGGGNEQFF
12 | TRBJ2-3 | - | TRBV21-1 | CASSKAGDTQYF
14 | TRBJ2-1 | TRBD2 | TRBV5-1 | CASTMTSGNNEQFF
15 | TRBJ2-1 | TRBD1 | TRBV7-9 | CASSPGTAYYNEQFF
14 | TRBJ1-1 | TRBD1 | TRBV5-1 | CASSTRQGAREAFF
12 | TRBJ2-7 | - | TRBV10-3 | CATAGQTYEQYF
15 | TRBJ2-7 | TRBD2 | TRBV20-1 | CSASGLAGSSYEQYF
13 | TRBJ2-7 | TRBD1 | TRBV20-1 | CSAATGTGIKQYF
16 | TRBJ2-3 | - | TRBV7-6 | CASSFGADHLADTQYF
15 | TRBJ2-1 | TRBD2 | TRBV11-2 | CASSSLAGGYNEQFF
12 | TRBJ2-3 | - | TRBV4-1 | CASSQGFDTQYF
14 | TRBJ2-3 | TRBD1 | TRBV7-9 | CASSPQPQGDTQYF
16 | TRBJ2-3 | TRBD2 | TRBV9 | CASSVASGSSTDTQYF
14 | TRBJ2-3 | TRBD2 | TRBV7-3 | CASSLWTSVDTQYF
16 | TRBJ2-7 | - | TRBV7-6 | CASSSSLGLGAYEQYF
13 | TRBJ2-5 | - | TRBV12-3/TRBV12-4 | CASSFYIGETQYF
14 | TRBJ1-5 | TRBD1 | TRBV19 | CASSFRGREQPQHF
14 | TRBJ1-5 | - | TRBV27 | CASSFSGPNQPQHF
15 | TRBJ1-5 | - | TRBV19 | CASSKTWEDNQPQHF
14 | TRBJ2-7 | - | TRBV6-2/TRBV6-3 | CASLPGLGIYEQYF
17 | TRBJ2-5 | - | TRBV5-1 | CASSSAVAQGIGETQYF
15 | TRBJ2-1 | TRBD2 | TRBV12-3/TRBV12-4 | CASSFAGGSYNEQFF
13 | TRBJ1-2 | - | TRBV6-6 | CASSPGGRRGYTF
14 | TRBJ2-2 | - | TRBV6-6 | CASTLRGGTGELFF
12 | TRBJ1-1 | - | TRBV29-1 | CSVAAGNTEAFF
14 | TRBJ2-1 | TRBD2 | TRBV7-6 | CASSDGLAGNEQFF
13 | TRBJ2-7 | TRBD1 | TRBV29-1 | CSGGGQGSYEQYF
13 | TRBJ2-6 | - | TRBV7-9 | CASSLSWANVLTF
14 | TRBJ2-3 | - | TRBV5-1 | CASSLTASTDTQYF
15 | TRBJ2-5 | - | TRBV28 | CASSLIGQGQETQYF
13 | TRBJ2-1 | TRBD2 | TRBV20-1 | CSASSSSGRAEFF
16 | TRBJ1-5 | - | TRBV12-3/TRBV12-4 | CASSFFSYPENQPQHF
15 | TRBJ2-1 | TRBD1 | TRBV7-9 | CASSLAQTGESEQFF